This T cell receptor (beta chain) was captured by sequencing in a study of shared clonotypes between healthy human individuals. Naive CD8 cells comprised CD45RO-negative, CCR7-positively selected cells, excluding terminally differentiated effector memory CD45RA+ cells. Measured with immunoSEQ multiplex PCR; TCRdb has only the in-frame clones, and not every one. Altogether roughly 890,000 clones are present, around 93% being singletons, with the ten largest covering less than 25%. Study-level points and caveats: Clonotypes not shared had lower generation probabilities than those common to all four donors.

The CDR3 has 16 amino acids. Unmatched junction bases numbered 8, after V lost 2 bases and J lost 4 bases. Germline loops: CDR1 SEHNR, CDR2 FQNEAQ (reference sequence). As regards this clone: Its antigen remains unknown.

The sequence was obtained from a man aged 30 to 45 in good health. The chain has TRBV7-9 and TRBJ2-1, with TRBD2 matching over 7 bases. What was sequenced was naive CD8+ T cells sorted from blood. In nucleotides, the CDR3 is TGTGCCAGCAGCTTATCGGCTAGCGGCCTTTACAATGAGCAGTTCTTC. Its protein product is CASSLSASGLYNEQFF. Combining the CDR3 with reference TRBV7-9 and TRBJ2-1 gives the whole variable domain DTGVSQNPRHKITKRGQNVTFRCDPISEHNRLYWYRQTLGQGPEFLTYFQNEAQLEKSRLLSDRFSAERPKGSFSTLEIQRTEQGDSAMYLCASSLSASGLYNEQFFGPGTRLTVL.